Given below is one T cell receptor beta chain in context. This record comes from a study of cytomegalovirus exposure and HLA in healthy donors. It was with 60 Vbeta and 13 Jbeta primers that the PCR ran. TCRdb keeps only in-frame clones here, not all; method: immunoSEQ multiplex PCR. The sample lists 250,000 or so clones; over 65% were seen once. Germline V gene data show CDR1 as MNHEY and CDR2 as SVGAGI. J was trimmed by 5 bases and V by 10 bases; bases with no gene match: 4. The length of the CDR3 is 13 residues. This sequence was found in a human donor in good health. The material sequenced was PBMCs. This rearrangement joins TRBV6-5 to TRBJ2-7; 14 bases agree with TRBD2. The CDR3 DNA reads as TGTGCCATAGGGACTAGCGGGAGCCACGAGCAGTACTTC. Translation gives CAIGTSGSHEQYF.